The 2 T cell receptor beta chains given below trace back to one sample, sequenced in a study of T-cell reconstitution after alpha-beta-depleted transplantation in children. Unique molecular identifiers were used to barcode this TCRbeta library. TCRdb re-analysed the PCR reads in MiXCR, keeping a single row per CDR3 protein. The sample has fewer than 450,000 distinct CDR3 sequences; around 16% are singletons. This sample comprised PBMCs, mostly from graft donor cells, obtained 360 days after TCRalphabeta/CD19-depleted stem cell transplant. These receptors were obtained from a male patient between 2 and 10 years old who had a stem cell transplant for acute lymphoblastic leukemia, so the T cells may come from the graft donor.

In DNA, the CDR3 is TGCGCCAGCAGCGCGCTGGGACGGGTGAACACTGAAGCTTTCTTT. As protein: CASSALGRVNTEAFF. The chain carries TRBV5-1 and TRBJ1-1; D is possibly TRBD1 (5 bases). Trimming stripped 4 bases from V and 0 bases from J, with 13 bases between. Germline V gene sequence: CDR1 SGHRS, CDR2 YFSETQ. This CDR3 has 15 amino acids.

This clonotype came up many times. CDR3 in amino acids: CAISASSGANVLTF. CDR3 DNA: TGTGCCATCAGTGCCAGCTCTGGGGCCAACGTCCTGACTTTC. The genes are TRBV10-3 and TRBJ2-6; D remains unclear. This CDR3 is built from 14 residues. The V and J ends lost 4 bases and 0 bases respectively, with 4 bases between them. The germline gives CDR1 ENHRY, CDR2 SYGVKD.